The clone carrying this T cell receptor beta chain was recorded a few times. Its antigen is unknown. These data belong to a study of T cell repertoires in cytomegalovirus infection. Study overall: CMV epitopes, recently identified HLA-C-restricted and well-studied HLA-B-restricted, were used. Public TCR beta signatures marked donors with CMV infection and the matching HLA.

The study, taken as a whole, reports: Based on cumulative public TCR beta family frequency, carriers of CMV plus the relevant HLA were identified. HLA-C-restricted CMV clonotypes gave the most frequent clonotype in two of eight donors.

Each CDR3 protein is one row after TCRdb ran MiXCR on the reads. The sample gives roughly 100,000 distinct CDR3 sequences, 42% of which show up once; roughly 70% is in the top ten. Germline CDR1 ENHRY, CDR2 SYGVKD. V was cut by 3 bases and J by 2 bases, with 1 base left in between. The CDR3 loop spans 11 amino acids. The sample in question was CD8+ T cells from cultured PBMCs, obtained from culture after CMV antigen stimulation. This sequence joins TRBV10-3 and TRBJ1-2, with no clear D. The TCR sequence derives from a human donor in good health (CMV status not recorded). Some clones in this sample may be carry-over from other donors' samples. Written as DNA, the CDR3 is TGTGCCATCAGTGACAACTATGGCTACACCTTC. Protein product: CAISDNYGYTF.